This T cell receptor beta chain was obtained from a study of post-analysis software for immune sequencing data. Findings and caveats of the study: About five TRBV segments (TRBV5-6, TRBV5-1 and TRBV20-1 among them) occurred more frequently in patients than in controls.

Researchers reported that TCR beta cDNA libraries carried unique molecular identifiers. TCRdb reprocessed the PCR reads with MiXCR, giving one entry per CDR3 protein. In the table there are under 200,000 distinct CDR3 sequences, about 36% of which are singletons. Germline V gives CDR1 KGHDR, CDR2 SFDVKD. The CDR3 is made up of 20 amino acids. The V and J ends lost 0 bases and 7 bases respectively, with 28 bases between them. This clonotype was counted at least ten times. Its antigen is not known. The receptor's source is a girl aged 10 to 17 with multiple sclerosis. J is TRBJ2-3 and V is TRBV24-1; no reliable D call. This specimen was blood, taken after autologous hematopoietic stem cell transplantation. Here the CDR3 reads CATSDLQERTLVSIPYTQYF. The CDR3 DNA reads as TGTGCCACCAGTGATTTGCAGGAACGGACGCTAGTCTCCATCCCTTATACGCAGTATTTT.